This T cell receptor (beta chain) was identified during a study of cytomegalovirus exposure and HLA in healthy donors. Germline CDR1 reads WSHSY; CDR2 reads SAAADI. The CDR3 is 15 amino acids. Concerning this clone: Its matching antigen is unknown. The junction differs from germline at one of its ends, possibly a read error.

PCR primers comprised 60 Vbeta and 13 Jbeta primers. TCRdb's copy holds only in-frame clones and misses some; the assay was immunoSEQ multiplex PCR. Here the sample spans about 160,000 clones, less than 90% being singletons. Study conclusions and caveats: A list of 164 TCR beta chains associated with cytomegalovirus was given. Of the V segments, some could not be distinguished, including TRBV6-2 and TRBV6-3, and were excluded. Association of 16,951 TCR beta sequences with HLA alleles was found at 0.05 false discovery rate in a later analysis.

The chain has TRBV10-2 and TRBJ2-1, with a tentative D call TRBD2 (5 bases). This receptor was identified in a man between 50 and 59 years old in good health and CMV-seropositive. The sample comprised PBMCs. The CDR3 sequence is CAGSEMAGPRDEQFF. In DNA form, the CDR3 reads TGCGCCGGCAGTGAGATGGCTGGGCCGAGGGATGAGCAGTTCTTC.